This T cell receptor beta chain was profiled in a study of blood T cell repertoires in COVID-19. About the research overall: Collection of acute and convalescent COVID-19 samples took place in the United States, Italy and Spain. Sample material is recorded as cDNA or gDNA derived from T cells, B-cell-depleted T cells, or PBMCs.

Trimming removed 0 bases from V and 2 bases from J; junction bases left unmatched: 6. The CDR3 has 16 residues. Per the germline V gene, CDR1 is SGHTA and CDR2 is FQGNSA. Under the authors' procedure: For nucleated cells, counts were estimated from reference gene primer amplification. Some clones are missing from TCRdb's copy, which holds only in-frame ones; the method was immunoSEQ multiplex PCR. That table furnishes V, J and clone size, whereas the DNA furnished D and trimming. The data hold 110,000 to 150,000 clones, with approximately 80% observed a single time. This receptor was taken from a human donor in a cohort sampled during active COVID-19. Sequencing was done on a sample of peripheral blood. The J gene is TRBJ2-7, the V gene TRBV7-2; 8 nucleotides line up with TRBD1. The CDR3 coding sequence is TGTGCCAGCAGCTTAGCCCCAGGGGGCTTTGCCTACGAGCAGTACTTC. This translates into CASSLAPGGFAYEQYF.